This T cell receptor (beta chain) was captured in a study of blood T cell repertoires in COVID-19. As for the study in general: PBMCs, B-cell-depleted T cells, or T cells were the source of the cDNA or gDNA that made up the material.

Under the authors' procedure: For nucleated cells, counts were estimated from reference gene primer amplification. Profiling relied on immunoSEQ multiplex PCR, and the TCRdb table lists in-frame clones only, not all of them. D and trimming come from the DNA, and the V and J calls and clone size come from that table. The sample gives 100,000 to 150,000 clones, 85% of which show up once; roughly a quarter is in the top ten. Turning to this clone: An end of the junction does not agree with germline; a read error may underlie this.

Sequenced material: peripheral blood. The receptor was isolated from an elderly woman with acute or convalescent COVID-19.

The CDR3 coding sequence is TGTGCCAGCAGCGTAACACAGGGTGGGAACACTGAAGCTTTCTTT. As protein: CASSVTQGGNTEAFF. V and J are TRBV7-3 and TRBJ1-1, with D tentatively TRBD1 (6 bases). Germline lookup yields CDR1 SGHTA and CDR2 FQGTGA. The CDR3 contains 15 residues.